Below are 10 T cell receptor beta chains sequenced from a single sample in a study of T-cell reconstitution after alpha-beta-depleted transplantation in children. The TCRbeta library incorporated unique molecular identifiers. TCRdb independently ran MiXCR on the PCR reads; one entry per CDR3 protein. The table shows hundreds of thousands of distinct CDR3 sequences, with around 12% occurring only once. The sample consisted of PBMCs, taken before TCRalphabeta/CD19-depleted stem cell transplant. These receptors all come from a girl aged 2-10 years with congenital amegakaryocytic thrombocytopenia, due to receive a stem cell transplant.

This clonotype was seen many times. The chain links TRBV4-1 to TRBJ2-1; a weak D match, TRBD2 (5 bases). This CDR3 region has 14 residues. Trimming cost V 0 bases and J 9 bases, with 12 bases left between them. CDR1 MGHRA and CDR2 YSYEKL come from the germline V gene. CDR3 nucleotide sequence: TGCGCCAGCAGCCAAGATGATAGGCGGGCTGAGCAGTTCTTC. Protein product: CASSQDDRRAEQFF.

Many counts were recorded for this clonotype. The gene calls are TRBV5-1 and TRBJ2-7, with D possibly being TRBD2 (6 bases). The germline V gene has CDR1 SGHRS and CDR2 YFSETQ. V was shortened by 0 bases and J by 6 bases, with 16 bases between the two germline ends. The CDR3 consists of 15 residues. DNA of the CDR3: TGCGCCAGCAGCTTGGTCGTTACGGGAGAGTTCGAGCAGTACTTC. It is translated as CASSLVVTGEFEQYF. The whole variable domain, remainder taken from reference TRBV5-1 and TRBJ2-7, is KAGVTQTPRYLIKTRGQQVTLSCSPISGHRSVSWYQQTPGQGLQFLFEYFSETQRNKGNFPGRFSGRQFSNSRSEMNVSTLELGDSALYLCASSLVVTGEFEQYFGPGTRLTVT.

In its sample, this clonotype was seen many times. The chain recombines TRBV5-1 with TRBJ2-1; a possible D gene is TRBD2 (6 bases). Germline CDR1 reads SGHRS; CDR2 reads YFSETQ. The CDR3 has 15 amino acids. V shed 5 bases and J shed 2 bases, with 14 bases lying between them. In DNA, the CDR3 is TGCGCCAGCAGTCGGAGACTAGGTCCCTACAATGAGCAGTTCTTC. Translation gives CASSRRLGPYNEQFF.

This clonotype has ten or more counts. This chain uses TRBV10-3 with TRBJ2-2, with TRBD1 as a possible D gene (5 bases). This CDR3 spans 15 amino acids. The V gene lost 0 bases and the J gene lost 1 base, with 6 bases spanning the gap. The germline CDR1 and CDR2 sequences are ENHRY and SYGVKD. The CDR3 loop is CAISESTGNTGELFF. The CDR3 DNA is TGTGCCATCAGTGAGTCCACAGGGAACACCGGGGAGCTGTTTTTT.

This clonotype was found a few times. The CDR3 region is CASSLFLDTEAFF. CDR3 in DNA: TGCGCCAGCAGCTTGTTCCTGGACACTGAAGCTTTCTTT. This chain joins TRBV5-1 and TRBJ1-1, with no clear D. Germline values: CDR1 SGHRS, CDR2 YFSETQ. This CDR3 region has 13 residues. Trimming took 1 base from V and 3 from J, leaving 7 bases between them.

This clonotype was counted at least ten times. This chain uses TRBV6-5 with TRBJ1-4; D not resolved. The germline CDR1 and CDR2 sequences are MNHEY and SVGAGI. CDR3 length: 14 amino acids. The V and J ends lost 0 bases and 8 bases respectively, with 10 bases between them. CDR3 coding DNA: TGTGCCAGCAGTTACTCGAGGCCGGTCGAAAAACTGTTTTTT. Translating gives CASSYSRPVEKLFF.

The chain uses TRBV7-9 and TRBJ1-2; weak D call: TRBD1 (6 bases). Between the trimmed V and J ends, which lost 1 base and 5 bases, there was a span of 17 bases. The CDR3 contains 16 residues. Germline V gene sequence: CDR1 SEHNR, CDR2 FQNEAQ (reference sequence). The CDR3 DNA follows: TGTGCCAGCAGCTTAGAGGGGTACAGGGCTTCTTATGGCTACACCTTC. It codes for CASSLEGYRASYGYTF.

The rearrangement links TRBV15 to TRBJ2-1; 8 bases are a match to TRBD2. The CDR3 is made up of 16 amino acids. Trimming cost V 2 bases and J 6 bases; bases outside gene matches: 9. Germline V lookup: CDR1 LNHNV, CDR2 YYDKDF (reference sequence). CDR3 region: CATSRREGLARNEQFF. Written as DNA, the CDR3 is TGTGCCACCAGCAGAAGAGAAGGACTAGCCCGCAATGAGCAGTTCTTC. The variable domain in full, completed from reference TRBV15 and TRBJ2-1, reads DAMVIQNPRYQVTQFGKPVTLSCSQTLNHNVMYWYQQKSSQAPKLLFHYYDKDFNNEADTPDNFQSRRPNTSFCFLDIRSPGLGDTAMYLCATSRREGLARNEQFFGPGTRLTVL.

At least ten counts were recorded for this clonotype. The gene calls are TRBV5-1 and TRBJ2-1; 12 bases agree with TRBD2. The CDR3 is 15 residues long. Germline V gene sequence: CDR1 SGHRS, CDR2 YFSETQ. The V and J ends lost 5 bases and 1 base, in that order; junction bases with no gene match: 1. This CDR3 reads CASSGTSGSYNEQFF. CDR3 nucleotide sequence: TGCGCCAGCAGTGGGACTAGCGGGTCCTACAATGAGCAGTTCTTC.

This clonotype was seen many times. CDR3: CASSLPGGPNTEAFF. The CDR3 coding sequence is TGCGCCAGCAGCCTACCAGGGGGCCCGAACACTGAAGCTTTCTTT. J is TRBJ1-1 and V is TRBV4-1; 8 positions agree with TRBD1. The ends lost 4 bases at V and 1 base at J; junction bases unmatched: 5. The length of the CDR3 is 15 residues. CDR1 and CDR2 (germline): MGHRA, YSYEKL.